Presented here are 25 T cell receptor beta chains from one specimen sequenced in a study of human T cells and chemical hapten exposure. TCRdb recomputed calls from the RACE reads with MiXCR, one row per CDR3 protein. Of roughly 190,000 distinct CDR3 sequences listed, around 20% were seen once; the top ten hold about 7%. The time point denotes: patch test 1, 2 weeks after DPC sensitization. Treatment defined: therapeutic diphenylcyclopropenone sensitization with weekly scalp DPC. This sample comprised whole blood, obtained in connection with sensitization to the hapten diphenylcyclopropenone (DPC). Source of these receptors: a woman between 50 and 59 years old with alopecia areata. Some clones in this sample may be carry-over from other donors' samples.

This clonotype was seen at least ten times. The chain links TRBV20-1 to TRBJ1-6; D is ambiguous. CDR1 is DFQATT, CDR2 SNEGSKA, per germline (reference sequence). Trimming removed 3 bases from V and 13 bases from J, with 13 bases in between. The length of the CDR3 is 12 residues. The CDR3 nucleotides are TGCAGTGCTAGTAGCCCGGGAGTCCCCCTCCACTTT. This sequence encodes CSASSPGVPLHF.

The chain has TRBV29-1 and TRBJ2-1; D gene unclear. Trimming took 1 base from V and 10 from J, leaving 11 bases between them. The CDR3 consists of 12 residues. Germline V CDR1 and CDR2: SQVTM, ANQGSEA. CDR3 nucleotide sequence: TGCAGCGTTGAAGCCTTTGGGTTCGAGCAGTTCTTC. Translated: CSVEAFGFEQFF.

CDR3 protein: CASSPPGWDTEAFF. In DNA, the CDR3 is TGTGCCAGCTCACCTCCAGGGTGGGACACTGAAGCTTTCTTT. The chain couples TRBV18 to TRBJ1-1; weak D call: TRBD1 (5 bases). The CDR3 covers 14 residues. V was cut by 3 bases and J by 3 bases, with 11 bases left in between. Germline V gene lookup returns CDR1 KGHSH and CDR2 LQKENI.

The chain employs TRBV29-1 and TRBJ1-1; possible D gene TRBD1, 5 bases. The CDR3 contains 14 residues. Trimming removed 4 bases at V and 0 bases at J, with 12 bases between. The germline gives CDR1 SQVTM, CDR2 ANQGSEA. Written as DNA, the CDR3 is TGCAGCGTTGTGAGGGGAGACATGAACACTGAAGCTTTCTTT. This gives the protein CSVVRGDMNTEAFF. The variable domain in full, with the rest retrieved from reference TRBV29-1 and TRBJ1-1, is SAVISQKPSRDICQRGTSLTIQCQVDSQVTMMFWYRQQPGQSLTLIATANQGSEATYESGFVIDKFPISRPNLTFSTLTVSNMSPEDSSIYLCSVVRGDMNTEAFFGQGTRLTVV.

The chain recombines TRBV20-1 with TRBJ2-1; tentatively, D is TRBD2 (6 bases). V was shortened by 0 bases and J by 4 bases, with 13 bases between the two germline ends. The CDR3 consists of 15 residues. Germline V lookup: CDR1 DFQATT, CDR2 SNEGSKA (reference sequence). This CDR3 reads CSARDLGGPYNEQFF. The CDR3 coding sequence is TGCAGTGCTAGAGATCTTGGAGGGCCTTACAATGAGCAGTTCTTC.

This clonotype turned up a few times. Written as DNA, the CDR3 is TGTGCCTGCCTGACTAGTTACTCCTACAATGAGCAGTTCTTC. This gives the protein CACLTSYSYNEQFF. This sequence joins TRBV30 and TRBJ2-1, with D perhaps TRBD2 (6 bases). V dropped 6 bases and J dropped 0 bases, with 12 bases sitting between them. The CDR3 has 14 residues. Germline V gene sequence: CDR1 GTSNPN, CDR2 SVGIG (reference sequence). The full variable domain, completed using reference TRBV30 and TRBJ2-1, is SQTIHQWPATLVQPVGSPLSLECTVEGTSNPNLYWYRQAAGRGLQLLFYSVGIGQISSEVPQNLSASRPQDRQFILSSKKLLLSDSGFYLCACLTSYSYNEQFFGPGTRLTVL.

The J gene is TRBJ2-7, the V gene TRBV5-1; 7 bases are a match to TRBD2. CDR3 length: 16 residues. V gave up 3 bases and J gave up 3 bases; unmatched junction bases: 12. The germline gives CDR1 SGHRS, CDR2 YFSETQ. This CDR3 reads CASSSSRGRWDYEQYF. The DNA of the CDR3 is TGCGCCAGCAGCTCGTCCCGCGGGAGATGGGACTACGAGCAGTACTTC.

The chain carries TRBV29-1 and TRBJ2-2, with 9 nucleotides matching TRBD1. This CDR3 region has 15 residues. J gave up 7 bases and V 7 bases, and 13 bases lay outside the gene matches. The germline V gene encodes CDR1 SQVTM and CDR2 ANQGSEA. CDR3 region: CSGGPGTGSNGELFF. CDR3 coding DNA: TGCAGCGGGGGTCCCGGGACAGGGAGTAACGGGGAGCTGTTTTTT.

The genes are TRBV7-3 and TRBJ2-2, with 9 bases identical to TRBD2. Per the germline V gene, CDR1 is SGHTA and CDR2 is FQGTGA. This CDR3 is 15 amino acids long. After removal of 3 bases from V and 7 bases from J, the junction contained 6 bases not matched to a gene. Written as DNA, the CDR3 is TGTGCCAGCAGCTTTGCGGGAGGGCCGAACGGGGAGCTGTTTTTT. This codes for CASSFAGGPNGELFF.

The chain couples TRBV28 to TRBJ1-5; no firm D call. With 5 bases removed from V and 4 bases from J, the gap between germline ends came to 6 bases. This CDR3 contains 12 residues. Germline V CDR1 and CDR2: MDHEN, SYDVKM. DNA of the CDR3: TGTGCCAGCAGTGCGGGTAATCAGCCCCAGCATTTT. This translates into CASSAGNQPQHF.

In its sample, this clonotype was seen a few times. V gene TRBV29-1 combines with J gene TRBJ2-3; D is possibly TRBD2 (5 bases). Deletions cut 5 bases from V and 0 bases from J, with 15 bases between. Per germline, CDR1 SQVTM and CDR2 ANQGSEA. The CDR3 sequence is 15 residues long. The CDR3 region is CSVTPRETSTDTQYF. CDR3 bases: TGCAGCGTTACACCGAGGGAGACTAGCACAGATACGCAGTATTTT.

The V and J genes are TRBV6-1 and TRBJ2-5; no definite D call. CDR3 size: 13 residues. V shed 8 bases and J shed 1 base, with 11 bases lying between them. The germline gives CDR1 MNHNS, CDR2 SASEGT. CDR3 DNA: TGTGCCAGCGGGTCCACCTTCCAAGAGACCCAGTACTTC. Amino acids: CASGSTFQETQYF.

This sequence joins TRBV12-3 or TRBV12-4 and TRBJ2-2, with D hard to call. This CDR3 region has 12 residues. Deletions cut 6 bases from V and 6 bases from J, with 8 bases between. The CDR3: CASSQVAGELFF. The CDR3 coding sequence is TGTGCCAGCAGCCAAGTGGCCGGGGAGCTGTTTTTT.

This clonotype has just a few counts. V and J are TRBV29-1 and TRBJ1-6, with a possible D match to TRBD1 (6 bases). The CDR3 has 13 amino acids. In germline, CDR1 is SQVTM, CDR2 ANQGSEA. Trimming took 6 bases from V and 7 from J, leaving 13 bases between them. Here the CDR3 reads CSVRTARNSPLHF. CDR3 in DNA: TGCAGCGTGCGGACAGCGCGGAATTCACCCCTCCACTTT.

In its sample, this clonotype was seen a few times. This chain uses TRBV6-1 with TRBJ1-6, with D possibly TRBD1 on 6 matching bases. Germline V gene data show CDR1 as MNHNS and CDR2 as SASEGT. The CDR3 consists of 15 residues. The V end was cut by 8 bases, the J end by 5 bases, with 16 bases between. This chain's CDR3 is CASARGGLNNSPLHF. Here the CDR3 DNA reads TGTGCCAGCGCCAGAGGGGGATTAAATAATTCACCCCTCCACTTT.

The V call is TRBV7-9, the J call TRBJ2-3; D is ambiguous. Trimming stripped 5 bases from V and 0 bases from J, with 15 bases between. The CDR3 length is 16 residues. Germline CDR1 and CDR2: SEHNR and FQNEAQ (reference sequence). The CDR3 spells CASSTQGRASTDTQYF. The CDR3 DNA follows: TGTGCCAGCAGCACTCAAGGGCGAGCTAGCACAGATACGCAGTATTTT.

This CDR3 reads CASSLDRVVGYTF. CDR3 coding DNA: TGTGCCAGCAGCCTGGACAGGGTCGTCGGCTACACCTTC. The chain has TRBV3-1 and TRBJ1-2; 8 bases fit TRBD1. Germline lookup yields CDR1 LGHDT and CDR2 YNNKEL (reference sequence). Germline trimming cut 4 bases from V and 8 bases from J; bases unmatched to any gene: 6. The CDR3 consists of 13 residues.

This clonotype was detected only a few times. V gene TRBV29-1 combines with J gene TRBJ1-1; the match to TRBD1 covers 7 bases. The junction had 17 bases not matched to a gene; V was cut back by 3 bases and J by 4 bases. CDR1 SQVTM and CDR2 ANQGSEA come from the germline V gene. This CDR3 comprises 17 residues. The CDR3 here is CSVEGQSGTVLGTEAFF. CDR3 sequence (DNA): TGCAGCGTTGAGGGACAGTCCGGGACGGTCTTGGGCACTGAAGCTTTCTTT.

This clonotype has only a few counts. The chain is built from TRBV11-2 and TRBJ1-2; D ambiguous. CDR3 size: 12 residues. CDR1 is SGHAT and CDR2 is FQNNGV in the germline V gene. The V end lost 1 base, the J end lost 5 bases, and 5 bases lay between the germline ends. This CDR3 reads CASSLAAYGYTF. The CDR3, as DNA: TGTGCCAGCAGCTTAGCGGCTTATGGCTACACCTTC.

This clonotype was observed many times. The rearrangement joins TRBV5-5 to TRBJ1-6; 7 nucleotides line up with TRBD1. Unmatched junction bases numbered 12, after V lost 4 bases and J lost 8 bases. The CDR3 has 16 residues. Germline CDR1 and CDR2: SGHKS and YYEKEE (reference sequence). CDR3 DNA sequence: TGTGCCAGCAGCGGACAGGCTTGGGTCAGGGATTCACCCCTCCACTTT. Residues: CASSGQAWVRDSPLHF.

Many counts were recorded for this clonotype. The rearrangement joins TRBV29-1 to TRBJ2-2; no definite D call. Looked up from germline, CDR1 is SQVTM and CDR2 is ANQGSEA. The V end lost 0 bases, the J end lost 7 bases, and 9 bases lay between the germline ends. There are 13 residues in the CDR3. The CDR3 is CSVEEGWGGELFF. The CDR3 coding sequence is TGCAGCGTTGAAGAGGGCTGGGGCGGGGAGCTGTTTTTT.

The chain joins TRBV6-2 or TRBV6-3 to TRBJ2-3, with TRBD2 matching over 9 bases. V shed 5 bases, J shed 6 bases, and the junction held 9 bases outside the gene matches. Germline CDR1 reads MNHEY; CDR2 reads SVGEGT. The CDR3 contains 15 residues. CDR3 loop: CASSQWREGRDTQYF. The CDR3 nucleotides are TGTGCCAGCAGTCAATGGCGGGAGGGCCGGGATACGCAGTATTTT.

This clonotype has only a few counts. V and J are TRBV2 and TRBJ2-3; possible D gene TRBD2, 5 bases. There are 16 residues in the CDR3. Germline V gives CDR1 SNHLY, CDR2 FYNNEI. V was clipped by 2 bases and J by 0 bases, with 12 bases between them. The CDR3, as DNA: TGTGCCAGCAGTGAAATAGGTCGGGGTAGCACAGATACGCAGTATTTT. Its translation: CASSEIGRGSTDTQYF. Variable domain in full (rest from reference TRBV2 and TRBJ2-3): EPEVTQTPSHQVTQMGQEVILRCVPISNHLYFYWYRQILGQKVEFLVSFYNNEISEKSEIFDDQFSVERPDGSNFTLKIRSTKLEDSAMYFCASSEIGRGSTDTQYFGPGTRLTVL.

This clonotype appeared a single time. This chain connects TRBV15 to TRBJ1-2; D is possibly TRBD1 (5 bases). CDR3 length: 15 residues. Germline V gives CDR1 LNHNV, CDR2 YYDKDF (reference sequence). Trimming removed 3 bases at V and 4 bases at J, with 15 bases between. CDR3 region: CATSRDRDLSYGYTF. In nucleotides, the CDR3 is TGTGCCACCAGCAGGGACCGGGACCTCTCCTATGGCTACACCTTC.

This clonotype was counted between two and nine times. The V call is TRBV12-3 or TRBV12-4, the J call TRBJ1-4; 7 nucleotides align to TRBD1. V was clipped by 5 bases and J by 4 bases; unmatched bases: 7. CDR3 length: 15 amino acids. In nucleotides, the CDR3 is TGTGCCAGCAGTGTACAGGGGAGTGGTAATGAAAAACTGTTTTTT. Translation gives CASSVQGSGNEKLFF.